Given below is one T cell receptor (beta chain) in context. Its antigen is undetermined. Method: immunoSEQ multiplex PCR; TCRdb's copy keeps in-frame clones and lacks some. The sample has roughly 350,000 clones, about 87% seen once. The source of the sample is a study of Ad26.COV2.S vaccination and SARS-CoV-2 variants. Germline V lookup: CDR1 KGHSH, CDR2 LQKENI. The CDR3 is made up of 19 amino acids. The ends lost 5 bases at V and 0 bases at J; junction bases unmatched: 17. The treatment: some 20 received Ad26.COV2.S at low or high dose, single or two shots; about five received placebo; per-sample allocation not given. Collection of samples fell on day 63 after the first vaccine or placebo injection. Study-wide results and caveats: Post-vaccination breadth of spike-specific CD8+ and CD4+ T cell responses was reportedly substantial. Whether participants received vaccine or placebo, their non-spike TCR breadth was similar.

This chain links TRBV18 with TRBJ2-3, with 7 nucleotides matching TRBD2. This receptor was identified in a person aged 18-65 years who received the Ad26.COV2.S COVID-19 vaccine or a placebo. The sample in question was peripheral blood, obtained in a trial of Ad26.COV2.S vaccine versus placebo. The CDR3 nucleotides read TGTGCCAGCTCAAAGCGTCAGGGAATCGAGCGGGGAAGCACAGATACGCAGTATTTT. Translation gives CASSKRQGIERGSTDTQYF.